A single sample is the source of the 14 T cell receptor beta chains below, sequenced in a study of early stage breast cancer tumors. Assay used: immunoSEQ multiplex PCR; TCRdb lists only in-frame clones, some missing. Among fewer than 30,000 clones listed, 75% to 90% were seen once. Sequenced material: blood. The receptors stem from a person in their sixties with breast cancer.

The rearrangement uses TRBV11-2 and TRBJ1-1; no firm D call. Germline values: CDR1 SGHAT, CDR2 FQNNGV. V was cut by 2 bases and J by 1 base, with 5 bases left in between. The CDR3 consists of 13 residues. The CDR3 sequence is CASSLTENTEAFF. The CDR3 DNA follows: TGTGCCAGCAGCTTAACAGAGAACACTGAAGCTTTCTTT.

The chain combines TRBV4-2 with TRBJ1-2; possible D gene TRBD1, 5 bases. CDR1 and CDR2 from the germline V gene are LGHNA and YNFKEQ. V lost 2 bases and J lost 8, with 21 bases in between. The CDR3 loop spans 16 amino acids. The CDR3 DNA reads as TGTGCCAGCAGCCAAAGATGGGGGGAGAGCAGGGACGGCTACACCTTC. Its protein product is CASSQRWGESRDGYTF.

The chain is built from TRBV5-3 and TRBJ2-7, with a possible D match to TRBD2 (5 bases). TRBV5-3 falls under the ORF class, with uncertain function. CDR3 length: 13 amino acids. V shed 5 bases and J shed 4 bases, with 13 bases lying between them. The DNA of the CDR3 is TGTGCCAGAAGTTGGTTGGGGAGATACGAGCAGTACTTC. This encodes CARSWLGRYEQYF.

Only a few counts were recorded for this clone. This chain links TRBV5-4 with TRBJ1-3; a possible D gene is TRBD1 (6 bases). The germline CDR1 and CDR2 sequences are SGHNT and YYREEE (reference sequence). The CDR3 runs to 14 residues. V was cut by 2 bases and J by 2 bases, with 8 bases left in between. This CDR3 reads CASSFDRTGNTIYF. The CDR3 DNA is TGTGCCAGCAGCTTTGACAGGACTGGAAACACCATATATTTT. Full variable domain (missing parts from reference TRBV5-4 and TRBJ1-3): ETGVTQSPTHLIKTRGQQVTLRCSSQSGHNTVSWYQQALGQGPQFIFQYYREEENGRGNFPPRFSGLQFPNYSSELNVNALELDDSALYLCASSFDRTGNTIYFGEGSWLTVV.

This rearrangement joins TRBV7-2 to TRBJ1-1; no clear D gene. In germline, CDR1 is SGHTA, CDR2 FQGNSA. CDR3 size: 16 residues. Trimming left V 2 bases short and J 1 base short, with 14 bases between. The CDR3 sequence is CASSLMSNRRNTEAFF. CDR3 nucleotide sequence: TGTGCCAGCAGCTTAATGTCTAACAGACGGAACACTGAAGCTTTCTTT.

The chain employs TRBV29-1 and TRBJ2-3, with a weak D call TRBD1 (6 bases). The germline V and J ends were trimmed by 0 bases and 4 bases, with 11 bases remaining between them. The CDR3 covers 14 residues. Germline V gene data show CDR1 as SQVTM and CDR2 as ANQGSEA. This chain's CDR3 is CSVEDTGLADTQYF. In nucleotides, the CDR3 is TGCAGCGTTGAAGATACAGGGTTGGCAGATACGCAGTATTTT.

The V and J genes are TRBV7-2 and TRBJ2-7; D perhaps matches TRBD2 (6 bases). Germline V gives CDR1 SGHTA, CDR2 FQGNSA. V dropped 4 bases and J dropped 1 base, with 11 bases sitting between them. The CDR3 spans 14 residues. Here the CDR3 reads CASSWDSLSYEQYF. DNA for the CDR3: TGTGCCAGCAGCTGGGACTCGCTATCCTACGAGCAGTACTTC. The entire variable domain, with the rest obtained from reference TRBV7-2 and TRBJ2-7, is as follows: GAGVSQSPSNKVTEKGKDVELRCDPISGHTALYWYRQSLGQGLEFLIYFQGNSAPDKSGLPSDRFSAERTGGSVSTLTIQRTQQEDSAVYLCASSWDSLSYEQYFGPGTRLTVT.

This clone was recorded a few times. The V gene is TRBV10-1, the J gene TRBJ2-2, with D possibly being TRBD1 (7 bases). CDR3 size: 14 residues. Trimming stripped 11 bases from V and 6 bases from J, with 19 bases between. In germline, CDR1 is WNHNN, CDR2 SYGVQD (reference sequence). The CDR3 sequence: CARYQGGFAGELFF. The CDR3 nucleotides read TGCGCCCGGTACCAGGGGGGTTTTGCCGGGGAGCTGTTTTTT.

J is TRBJ2-7 and V is TRBV7-9; the match to TRBD1 covers 7 bases. The CDR3 runs 14 residues. Germline assignment: CDR1 SEHNR and CDR2 FQNEAQ (reference sequence). The ends lost 5 bases at V and 0 bases at J; junction bases unmatched: 4. This chain's CDR3 is CASSRTGDSYEQYF. CDR3 sequence (DNA): TGTGCCAGCAGCCGTACAGGGGACTCCTACGAGCAGTACTTC.

The V gene is TRBV4-3, the J gene TRBJ1-1, with unresolved D. The CDR3 totals 15 residues. Deletions cut 4 bases from V and 3 bases from J, with 15 bases between. Germline V gene lookup returns CDR1 LGHNA and CDR2 YSLEER. CDR3: CASSPASAGYTEAFF. The DNA of the CDR3 is TGCGCCAGCAGCCCGGCGTCGGCAGGATACACTGAAGCTTTCTTT.

This clone was picked up one time. This chain connects TRBV28 to TRBJ2-5; 7 nucleotides match TRBD1. In germline, CDR1 is MDHEN, CDR2 SYDVKM. Germline trimming cut 5 bases from V and 4 bases from J; bases unmatched to any gene: 10. The CDR3 covers 15 residues. The CDR3 nucleotides are TGTGCCAGCAGTGCCGGGACAGATGCTAGAGAGACCCAGTACTTC. Protein: CASSAGTDARETQYF.

This clone appeared a few times. The CDR3 bases are TGTGCCAGCAGTTTCTCGTGGAACACTGAAGCTTTCTTT. Its protein product is CASSFSWNTEAFF. The rearrangement joins TRBV27 to TRBJ1-1, with no clear D. Germline loops: CDR1 MNHEY, CDR2 SMNVEV (reference sequence). CDR3 size: 13 residues. V dropped 3 bases and J dropped 1 base, with 6 bases sitting between them.

The chain has TRBV7-7 and TRBJ2-1, with 9 bases matching TRBD2. This CDR3 has 15 residues. V lost 1 base and J lost 7; bases outside the gene matches: 5. Germline V lookup: CDR1 SSHAT, CDR2 FNYEAQ (reference sequence). CDR3 nucleotides: TGTGCCAGCAGCTTAGGTAATAGCGGGAGTAATGAGCAGTTCTTC. This gives the protein CASSLGNSGSNEQFF.

This clone was seen a single time. CDR3 in amino acids: CAWREGQGRYGYTF. The CDR3 coding sequence is TGTGCCTGGAGAGAGGGACAGGGCCGCTATGGCTACACCTTC. V and J are TRBV30 and TRBJ1-2; 9 nucleotides align to TRBD1. Germline V gene lookup returns CDR1 GTSNPN and CDR2 SVGIG (reference sequence). V dropped 3 bases and J dropped 4; count of bases not matched to a gene: 6. This CDR3 is built from 14 residues.